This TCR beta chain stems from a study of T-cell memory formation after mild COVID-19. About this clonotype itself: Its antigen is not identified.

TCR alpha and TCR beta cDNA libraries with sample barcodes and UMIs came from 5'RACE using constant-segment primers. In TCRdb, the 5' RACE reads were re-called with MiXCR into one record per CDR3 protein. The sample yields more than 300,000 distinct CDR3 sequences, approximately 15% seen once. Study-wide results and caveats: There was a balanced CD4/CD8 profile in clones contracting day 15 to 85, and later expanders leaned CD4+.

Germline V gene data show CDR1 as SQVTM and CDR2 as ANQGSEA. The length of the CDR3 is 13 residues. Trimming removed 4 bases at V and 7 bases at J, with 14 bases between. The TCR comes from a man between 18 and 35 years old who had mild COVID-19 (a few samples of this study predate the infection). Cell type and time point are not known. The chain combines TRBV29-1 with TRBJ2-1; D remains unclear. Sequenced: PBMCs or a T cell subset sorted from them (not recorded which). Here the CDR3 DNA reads TGCAGCGTTGGGAGCCTGAATGGGAATGAGCAGTTCTTC. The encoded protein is CSVGSLNGNEQFF.